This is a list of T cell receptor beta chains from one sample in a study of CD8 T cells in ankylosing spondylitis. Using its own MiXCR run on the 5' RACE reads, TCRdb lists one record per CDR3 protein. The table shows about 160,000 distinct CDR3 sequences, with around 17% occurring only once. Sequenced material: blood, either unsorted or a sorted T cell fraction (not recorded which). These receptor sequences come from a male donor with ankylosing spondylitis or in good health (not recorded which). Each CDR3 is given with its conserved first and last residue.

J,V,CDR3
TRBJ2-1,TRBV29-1,CSVRSPRKDEQFF
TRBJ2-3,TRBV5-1,CASSWTSGRASDTQYF
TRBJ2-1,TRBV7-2,CASSKLSYNEQFF
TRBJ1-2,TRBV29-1,CSVFAGDGYTF
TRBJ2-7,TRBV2,CASSWTEYEQYF
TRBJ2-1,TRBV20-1,CSARDLSNEQFF
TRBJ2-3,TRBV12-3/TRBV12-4,CASRDRSSTDTQYF
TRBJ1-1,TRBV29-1,CSVGVAEAFF
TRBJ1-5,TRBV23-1,CASSQFGQEGQPQHF
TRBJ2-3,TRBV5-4,CASSFVSGRDTQYF
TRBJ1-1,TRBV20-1,CSARYYRGPEAFF
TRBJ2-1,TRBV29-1,CSVVRGGNSYNEQFF
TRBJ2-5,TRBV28,CASSLFASTQYF
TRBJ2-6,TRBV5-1,CASSFGLAPISGANVLTF
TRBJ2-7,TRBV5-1,CASSFRGQGYEQYF
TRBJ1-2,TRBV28,CASSTRRYGYTF
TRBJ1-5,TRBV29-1,CSVTRDLNQPQHF
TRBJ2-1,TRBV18,CASSQGATDNEQFF
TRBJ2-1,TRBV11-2,CASSAGQGRNEQFF
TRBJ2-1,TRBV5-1,CASSLGDRDYNEQFF
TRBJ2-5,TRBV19,CASSSQGWASGVETQYF
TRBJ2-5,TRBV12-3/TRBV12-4,CASSQIGVPQETQYF